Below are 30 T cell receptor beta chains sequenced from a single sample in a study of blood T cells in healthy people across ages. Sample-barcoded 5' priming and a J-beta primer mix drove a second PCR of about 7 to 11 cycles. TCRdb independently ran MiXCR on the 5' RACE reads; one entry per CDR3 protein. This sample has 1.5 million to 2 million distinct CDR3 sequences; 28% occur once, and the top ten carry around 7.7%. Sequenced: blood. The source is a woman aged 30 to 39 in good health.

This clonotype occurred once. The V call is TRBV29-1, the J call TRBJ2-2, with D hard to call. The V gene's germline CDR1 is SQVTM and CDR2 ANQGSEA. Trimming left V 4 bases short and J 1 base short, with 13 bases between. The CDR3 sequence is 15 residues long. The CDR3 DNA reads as TGCAGCGTTGTAGTCTCCGCGGAGAACACCGGGGAGCTGTTTTTT. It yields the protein CSVVVSAENTGELFF.

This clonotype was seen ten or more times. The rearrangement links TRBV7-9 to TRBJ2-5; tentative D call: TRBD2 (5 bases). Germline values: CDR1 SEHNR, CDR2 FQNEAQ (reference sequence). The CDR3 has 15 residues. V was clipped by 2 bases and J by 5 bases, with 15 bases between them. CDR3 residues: CASSLYTRRKETQYF. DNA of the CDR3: TGTGCCAGCAGCTTATATACTAGACGTAAGGAGACCCAGTACTTC. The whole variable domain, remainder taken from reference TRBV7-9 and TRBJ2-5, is DTGVSQNPRHKITKRGQNVTFRCDPISEHNRLYWYRQTLGQGPEFLTYFQNEAQLEKSRLLSDRFSAERPKGSFSTLEIQRTEQGDSAMYLCASSLYTRRKETQYFGPGTRLLVL.

CDR3 DNA sequence: TGCGCCAGCAGCCACGACGTACACCCCACTAATGAAAAACTGTTTTTT. Translating gives CASSHDVHPTNEKLFF. The chain has TRBV4-1 and TRBJ1-4; no clear D gene. V was clipped by 3 bases and J by 2 bases, with 13 bases between them. Germline V gene lookup returns CDR1 MGHRA and CDR2 YSYEKL. The CDR3 sequence is 16 residues long.

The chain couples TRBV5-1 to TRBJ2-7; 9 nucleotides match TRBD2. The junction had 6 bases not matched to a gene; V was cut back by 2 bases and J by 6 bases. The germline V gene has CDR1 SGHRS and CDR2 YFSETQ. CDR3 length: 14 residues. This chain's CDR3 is CASSLAGGIGEQYF. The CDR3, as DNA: TGCGCCAGCAGCTTAGCGGGAGGAATCGGCGAGCAGTACTTC.

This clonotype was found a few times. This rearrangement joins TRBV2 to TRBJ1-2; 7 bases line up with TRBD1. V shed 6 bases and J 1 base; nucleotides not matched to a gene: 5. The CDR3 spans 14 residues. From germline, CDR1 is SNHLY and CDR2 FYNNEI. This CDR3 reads CASSQGVNNYGYTF. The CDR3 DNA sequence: TGTGCCAGCAGCCAGGGGGTTAATAACTATGGCTACACCTTC.

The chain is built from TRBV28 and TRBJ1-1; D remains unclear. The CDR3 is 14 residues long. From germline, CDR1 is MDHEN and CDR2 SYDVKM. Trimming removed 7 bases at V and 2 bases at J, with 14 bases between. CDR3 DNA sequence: TGTGCCAGCACCGAAGAATTGGGCAACACTGAAGCTTTCTTT. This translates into CASTEELGNTEAFF.

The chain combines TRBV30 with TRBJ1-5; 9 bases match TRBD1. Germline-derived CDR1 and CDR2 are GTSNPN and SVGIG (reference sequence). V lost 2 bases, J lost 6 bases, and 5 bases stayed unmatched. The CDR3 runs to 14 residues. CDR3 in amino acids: CAWSPGQGAQPQHF. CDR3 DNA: TGTGCCTGGAGTCCGGGACAGGGAGCTCAGCCCCAGCATTTT.

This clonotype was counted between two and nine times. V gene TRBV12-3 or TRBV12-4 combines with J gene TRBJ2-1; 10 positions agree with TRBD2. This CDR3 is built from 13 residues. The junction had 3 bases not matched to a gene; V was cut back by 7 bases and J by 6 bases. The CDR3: CASTSGRANEQFF. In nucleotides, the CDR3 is TGTGCCAGCACGAGCGGGAGGGCCAATGAGCAGTTCTTC.

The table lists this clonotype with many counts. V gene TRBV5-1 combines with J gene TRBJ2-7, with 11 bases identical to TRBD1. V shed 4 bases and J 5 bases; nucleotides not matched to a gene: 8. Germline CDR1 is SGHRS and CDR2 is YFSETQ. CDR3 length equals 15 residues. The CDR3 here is CASSTWTGGNNEQYF. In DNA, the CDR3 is TGCGCCAGCAGCACCTGGACAGGGGGCAACAACGAGCAGTACTTC.

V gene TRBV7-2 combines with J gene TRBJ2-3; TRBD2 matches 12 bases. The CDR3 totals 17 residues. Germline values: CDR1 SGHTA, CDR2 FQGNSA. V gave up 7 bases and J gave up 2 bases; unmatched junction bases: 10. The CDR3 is CASNSTWTSGTTDTQYF. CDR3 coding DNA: TGTGCCAGCAACTCCACCTGGACTAGCGGGACCACAGATACGCAGTATTTT.

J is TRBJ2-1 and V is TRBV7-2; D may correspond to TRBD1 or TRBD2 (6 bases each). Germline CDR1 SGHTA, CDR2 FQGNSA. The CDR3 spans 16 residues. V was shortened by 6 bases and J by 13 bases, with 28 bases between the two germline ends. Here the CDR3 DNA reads TGTGCCAGCAGTTCGAGGACTACAGGGTTTGTGGAGACCCAGTTCTTC. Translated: CASSSRTTGFVETQFF.

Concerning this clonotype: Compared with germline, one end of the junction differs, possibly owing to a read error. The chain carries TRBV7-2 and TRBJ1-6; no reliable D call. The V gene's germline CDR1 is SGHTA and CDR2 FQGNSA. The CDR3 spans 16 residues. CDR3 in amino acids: CASSLVGSSYNSPLHF. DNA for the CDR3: TGTGCCAGCAGTTTAGTCGGGAGCTCCTATAATTCACCCCTCCACTTT.

CDR3 DNA: TGTGCCAGCAGCGCAACAGCTGGCGAGACCCAGTACTTC. Amino acids: CASSATAGETQYF. The rearrangement uses TRBV3-1 and TRBJ2-7, with no clear D. Judging by the DNA end, TRBJ2-5 fits better; the J call may be wrong. Germline-derived CDR1 and CDR2 are LGHDT and YNNKEL (reference sequence). The CDR3 has 13 amino acids.

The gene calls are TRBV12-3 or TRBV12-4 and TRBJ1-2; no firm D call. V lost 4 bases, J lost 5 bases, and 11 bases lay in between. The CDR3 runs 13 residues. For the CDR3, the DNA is TGTGCCAGCAGTTCGGGCCTCCATTATGGCTACACCTTC. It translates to CASSSGLHYGYTF.

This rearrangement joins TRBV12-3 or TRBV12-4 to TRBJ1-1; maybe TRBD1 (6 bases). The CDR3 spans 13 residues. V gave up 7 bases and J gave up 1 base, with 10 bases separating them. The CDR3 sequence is CASILTGNTEAFF. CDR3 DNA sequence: TGTGCCAGCATTCTGACAGGGAACACTGAAGCTTTCTTT.

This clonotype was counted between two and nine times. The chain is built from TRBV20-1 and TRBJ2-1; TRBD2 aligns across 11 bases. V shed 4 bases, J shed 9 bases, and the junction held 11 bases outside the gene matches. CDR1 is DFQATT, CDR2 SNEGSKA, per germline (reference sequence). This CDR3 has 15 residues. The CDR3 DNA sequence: TGCAGTGCTAAAGGGACTAGCGGAGGTTATGTTGAGCAGTTCTTC. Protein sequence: CSAKGTSGGYVEQFF.

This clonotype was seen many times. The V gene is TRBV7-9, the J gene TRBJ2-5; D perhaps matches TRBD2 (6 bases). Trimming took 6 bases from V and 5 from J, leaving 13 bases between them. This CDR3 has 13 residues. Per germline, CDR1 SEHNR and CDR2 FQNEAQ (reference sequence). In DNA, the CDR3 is TGTGCCAGCAGGACTGCGGGATCGGAGACCCAGTACTTC. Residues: CASRTAGSETQYF.

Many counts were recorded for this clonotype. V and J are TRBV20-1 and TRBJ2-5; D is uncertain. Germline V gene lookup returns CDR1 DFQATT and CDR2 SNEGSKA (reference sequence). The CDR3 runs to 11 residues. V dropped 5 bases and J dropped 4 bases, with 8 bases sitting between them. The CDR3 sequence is CSAGRIETQYF. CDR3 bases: TGCAGTGCTGGTCGGATAGAGACCCAGTACTTC.

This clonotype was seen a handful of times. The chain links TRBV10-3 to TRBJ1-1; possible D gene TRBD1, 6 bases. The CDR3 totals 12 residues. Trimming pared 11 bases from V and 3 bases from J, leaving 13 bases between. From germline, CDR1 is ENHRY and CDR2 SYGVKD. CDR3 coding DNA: TGTGCCTCAGGGAAGGGGGACACTGAAGCTTTCTTT. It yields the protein CASGKGDTEAFF.

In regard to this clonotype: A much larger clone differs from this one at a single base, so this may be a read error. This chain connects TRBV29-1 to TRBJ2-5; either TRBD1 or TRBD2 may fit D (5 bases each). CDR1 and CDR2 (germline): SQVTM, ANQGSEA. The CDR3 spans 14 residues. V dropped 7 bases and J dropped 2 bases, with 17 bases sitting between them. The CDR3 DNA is TGCAGCGCCCGAGGGGCATTGATTCAAGAGACCCAGTACTTC. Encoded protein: CSARGALIQETQYF.

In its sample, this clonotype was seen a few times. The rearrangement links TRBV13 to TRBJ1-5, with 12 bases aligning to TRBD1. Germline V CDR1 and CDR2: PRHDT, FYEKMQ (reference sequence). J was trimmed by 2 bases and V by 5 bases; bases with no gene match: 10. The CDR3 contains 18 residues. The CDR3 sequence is CASSGPGQGARGNQPQHF. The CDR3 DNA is TGTGCCAGCAGCGGACCGGGACAGGGGGCGCGTGGCAATCAGCCCCAGCATTTT.

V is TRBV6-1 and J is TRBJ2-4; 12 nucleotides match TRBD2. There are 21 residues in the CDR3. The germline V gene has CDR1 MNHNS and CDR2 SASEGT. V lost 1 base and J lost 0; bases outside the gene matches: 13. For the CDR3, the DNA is TGTGCCAGCAGTGAAGAACCCCTTCCGACTAGCGGGAGACTAGCCAAAAACATTCAGTACTTC. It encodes CASSEEPLPTSGRLAKNIQYF.

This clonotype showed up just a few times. The CDR3 here is CATSSASGQTGGGETQYF. In nucleotides, the CDR3 is TGTGCCACCAGCAGTGCATCGGGCCAGACAGGGGGCGGTGAGACCCAGTACTTC. J is TRBJ2-5 and V is TRBV15, with TRBD1 identical over 10 bases. CDR3 length: 18 amino acids. With 3 bases clipped from V and 5 bases from J, the junction kept 15 bases outside the gene matches. Germline CDR1 reads LNHNV; CDR2 reads YYDKDF (reference sequence).

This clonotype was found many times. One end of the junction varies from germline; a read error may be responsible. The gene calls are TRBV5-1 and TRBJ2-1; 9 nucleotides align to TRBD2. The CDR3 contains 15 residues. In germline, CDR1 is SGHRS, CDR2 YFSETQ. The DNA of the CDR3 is TGTGCCAGTAGTGTCACTAGCGGGTCCTACAATGAGCAGTTCTTC. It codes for CASSVTSGSYNEQFF.

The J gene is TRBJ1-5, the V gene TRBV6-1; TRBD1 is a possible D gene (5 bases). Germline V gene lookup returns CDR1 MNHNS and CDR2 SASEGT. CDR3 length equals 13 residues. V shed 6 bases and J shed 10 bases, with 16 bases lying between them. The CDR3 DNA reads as TGTGCCAGCAGAGGAGACAGCCGACGACCCCAGCATTTT. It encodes CASRGDSRRPQHF.

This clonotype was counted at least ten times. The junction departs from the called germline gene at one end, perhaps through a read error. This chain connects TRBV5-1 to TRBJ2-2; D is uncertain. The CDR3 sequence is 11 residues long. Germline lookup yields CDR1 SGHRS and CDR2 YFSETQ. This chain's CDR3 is CASSFGGELFF. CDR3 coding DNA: TGTGCCAGCAGTTTCGGCGGGGAGCTGTTTTTT.

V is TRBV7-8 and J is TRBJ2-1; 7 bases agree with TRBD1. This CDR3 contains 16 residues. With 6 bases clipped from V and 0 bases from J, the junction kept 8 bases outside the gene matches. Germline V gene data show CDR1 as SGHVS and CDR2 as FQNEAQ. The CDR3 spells CASRPTGVSSYNEQFF. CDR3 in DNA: TGTGCCAGCAGACCAACAGGGGTCAGCTCCTACAATGAGCAGTTCTTC.

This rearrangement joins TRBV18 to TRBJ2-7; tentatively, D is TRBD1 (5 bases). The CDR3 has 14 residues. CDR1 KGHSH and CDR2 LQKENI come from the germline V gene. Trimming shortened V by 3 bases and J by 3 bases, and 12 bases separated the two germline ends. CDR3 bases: TGTGCCAGCTCACCCCGTCAGGGATACTACGAGCAGTACTTC. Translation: CASSPRQGYYEQYF.

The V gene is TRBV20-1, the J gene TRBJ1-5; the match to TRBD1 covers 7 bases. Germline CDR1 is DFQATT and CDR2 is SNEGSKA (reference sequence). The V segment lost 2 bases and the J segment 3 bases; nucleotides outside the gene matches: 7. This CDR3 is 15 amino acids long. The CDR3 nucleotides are TGCAGTGCTAGACAGGGGGGTGGGCACAATCAGCCCCAGCATTTT. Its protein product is CSARQGGGHNQPQHF.

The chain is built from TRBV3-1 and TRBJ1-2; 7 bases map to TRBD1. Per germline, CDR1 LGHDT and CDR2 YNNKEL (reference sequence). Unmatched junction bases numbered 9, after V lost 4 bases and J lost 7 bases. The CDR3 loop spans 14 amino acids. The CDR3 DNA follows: TGTGCCAGCAGCCCCTTGCTAGGGGGCACTGGCTACACCTTC. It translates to CASSPLLGGTGYTF.